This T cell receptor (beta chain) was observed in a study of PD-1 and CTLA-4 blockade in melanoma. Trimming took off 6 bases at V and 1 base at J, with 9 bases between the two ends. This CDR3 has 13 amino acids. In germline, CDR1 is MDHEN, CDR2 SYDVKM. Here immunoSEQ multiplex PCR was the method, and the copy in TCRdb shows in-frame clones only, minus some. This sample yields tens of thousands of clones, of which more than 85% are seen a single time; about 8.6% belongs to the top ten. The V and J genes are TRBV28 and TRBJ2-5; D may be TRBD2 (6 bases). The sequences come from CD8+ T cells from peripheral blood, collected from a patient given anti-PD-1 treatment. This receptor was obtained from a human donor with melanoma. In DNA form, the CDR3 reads TGTGCCAGCAGCCGGGAGTCCCAAGAGACCCAGTACTTC. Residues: CASSRESQETQYF.